The sequence of this T cell receptor beta chain was determined in a study of Graves' ophthalmopathy and Graves' hyperthyroidism. Study-wide results and caveats: Sensitivity reached approximately 88% and specificity roughly 76% for a 13-signature model separating ophthalmopathy from stable hyperthyroidism.

Details on this clonotype: No antigen is known for it. One base away lies a much larger clone, so this may be a sequencing read error.

Ophthalmopathy cases showed moderate-to-severe activity, scoring CAS ≥3 and NOSPECS ≥4, with duration under 3 months. Excluded were patients with other autoimmune diseases, uncontrolled infections, pregnancy or lactation. The PBMCs originated from more than 8 ml of fresh peripheral blood. RNA transcripts yielded amplified TCR beta CDR3 regions. RT-PCR in the first round used HTBI primers; a second-round multiplex PCR followed. TCRdb itself ran the multiplex PCR reads through MiXCR, one entry per CDR3 protein. The sample lists 660,000 or so distinct CDR3 sequences, about 40% seen once, with around 3.3% in the top ten. The CDR3 length is 15 residues. Germline CDR1 ENHRY, CDR2 SYGVKD. V was pared by 5 bases and J by 2 bases, with 12 bases between.

This sequence originates from an adult man with Graves' ophthalmopathy. Sequencing was performed on peripheral blood. The V and J genes are TRBV10-3 and TRBJ2-2; D remains unclear. The CDR3 DNA reads TGTGCCATCAGTTCAGAGGACGGTAACACCGGGGAGCTGTTTTTT. Amino acids: CAISSEDGNTGELFF.